These 19 T cell receptor beta chains were all obtained from the same sample, sequenced in a study of cytomegalovirus exposure and HLA in healthy donors. Repertoires were generated with immunoSEQ multiplex PCR, while TCRdb's copy carries only in-frame clones and drops some. Seen here are under 250,000 clones, around nine tenths observed once, and the top ten hold 1% to 1.2%. The sample consisted of PBMCs. These TCRs come from a woman younger than 35 in good health and CMV-seronegative.

CDR3 region: CASSLVFTSGRARETQYF. For the CDR3, the DNA is TGCGCCAGCAGCTTGGTTTTTACTAGCGGGAGGGCCCGAGAGACCCAGTACTTC. The chain combines TRBV5-1 with TRBJ2-5; 13 bases agree with TRBD2. After removal of 0 bases from V and 4 bases from J, the junction contained 9 bases not matched to a gene. Germline loops: CDR1 SGHRS, CDR2 YFSETQ. The CDR3 runs to 18 residues.

This chain links TRBV5-1 with TRBJ2-3; perhaps TRBD2 as D (5 bases). The germline CDR1 and CDR2 sequences are SGHRS and YFSETQ. V shed 2 bases and J shed 4 bases, with 14 bases lying between them. This CDR3 comprises 15 residues. The CDR3 DNA sequence: TGCGCCAGCAGCTTTGATCCCCTCGGGGCAGATACGCAGTATTTT. It encodes CASSFDPLGADTQYF.

The V gene is TRBV5-5, the J gene TRBJ2-7, with D possibly being TRBD1 (5 bases). Germline-derived CDR1 and CDR2 are SGHKS and YYEKEE (reference sequence). Deletions cut 3 bases from V and 5 bases from J, with 15 bases between. The CDR3 runs to 14 residues. The CDR3 sequence is CASSSLQGRNEQYF. CDR3 sequence (DNA): TGTGCCAGCAGCTCACTCCAGGGTAGGAACGAGCAGTACTTC. Based on the CDR3 plus reference TRBV5-5 and TRBJ2-7, the full variable domain is DAGVTQSPTHLIKTRGQQVTLRCSPISGHKSVSWYQQVLGQGPQFIFQYYEKEERGRGNFPDRFSARQFPNYSSELNVNALLLGDSALYLCASSSLQGRNEQYFGPGTRLTVT.

J is TRBJ1-1 and V is TRBV5-6; 9 positions agree with TRBD1. Germline V lookup: CDR1 SGHDT, CDR2 YYEEEE. The CDR3 has 16 amino acids. V was pared by 4 bases and J by 3 bases, with 10 bases of the junction left unmatched. The CDR3 reads CASSTPGQGRDTEAFF. CDR3 DNA sequence: TGTGCCAGCAGCACCCCGGGACAGGGTCGAGACACTGAAGCTTTCTTT.

The chain is built from TRBV10-3 and TRBJ2-7, with 7 bases matching TRBD1. Per the germline V gene, CDR1 is ENHRY and CDR2 is SYGVKD. The CDR3 totals 15 residues. The V gene end was trimmed by 0 bases and the J gene end by 0 bases; junction bases not matched to a gene: 2. This CDR3 is CAISESGDSSYEQYF. CDR3 bases: TGTGCCATCAGTGAGTCAGGGGACAGCTCCTACGAGCAGTACTTC.

V and J are TRBV10-2 and TRBJ1-2; 9 nucleotides match TRBD1. This CDR3 spans 15 amino acids. J lost 8 bases, V lost 6 bases, and 13 bases had no gene match. From germline, CDR1 is WSHSY and CDR2 SAAADI. Here the CDR3 reads CASSRLTTGGEGYTF. CDR3 DNA sequence: TGCGCCAGCAGCCGTCTAACTACAGGGGGCGAGGGCTACACCTTC.

This chain joins TRBV9 and TRBJ2-7, with TRBD2 matching 8 bases. Germline loops: CDR1 SGDLS, CDR2 YYNGEE. CDR3 length: 15 amino acids. Trimming cost V 0 bases and J 3 bases; bases outside gene matches: 5. CDR3: CASSVGSGSGYEQYF. Written as DNA, the CDR3 is TGTGCCAGCAGCGTAGGCAGCGGGAGTGGCTACGAGCAGTACTTC.

The chain links TRBV28 to TRBJ2-7; TRBD1 is a possible D gene (6 bases). The V gene lost 5 bases and the J gene lost 6 bases, with 11 bases spanning the gap. Germline lookup yields CDR1 MDHEN and CDR2 SYDVKM. CDR3 length: 12 residues. CDR3: CASSPMGAEQYF. The DNA for the CDR3 is TGTGCCAGCAGTCCTATGGGGGCCGAGCAGTACTTC. Drawing the rest from reference TRBV28 and TRBJ2-7, the complete variable domain is DVKVTQSSRYLVKRTGEKVFLECVQDMDHENMFWYRQDPGLGLRLIYFSYDVKMKEKGDIPEGYSVSREKKERFSLILESASTNQTSMYLCASSPMGAEQYFGPGTRLTVT.

The V gene is TRBV30, the J gene TRBJ2-3, with a possible D match to TRBD2 (7 bases). The germline CDR1 and CDR2 sequences are GTSNPN and SVGIG (reference sequence). The CDR3 totals 18 residues. Deletions cut 4 bases from V and 4 bases from J, with 27 bases between. The CDR3 nucleotides read TGTGCCTGGAAGGCGGCCCCGCCGGGGGGCGGAAATGCAGATACGCAGTATTTT. It codes for CAWKAAPPGGGNADTQYF.

The V gene is TRBV12-5, the J gene TRBJ2-5; 10 positions agree with TRBD2. V lost 3 bases, J lost 4 bases, and 11 bases stayed unmatched. CDR1 is LGHNT and CDR2 is FRNRAP in the germline V gene. The CDR3 totals 17 residues. The CDR3 DNA follows: TGTGCTAGTGGTTTTCAAGTGGGCCTAGCGGGAGTAGAGACCCAGTACTTC. Protein product: CASGFQVGLAGVETQYF. Together with reference TRBV12-5 and TRBJ2-5, the CDR3 gives the full variable domain: DARVTQTPRHKVTEMGQEVTMRCQPILGHNTVFWYRQTMMQGLELLAYFRNRAPLDDSGMPKDRFSAEMPDATLATLKIQPSEPRDSAVYFCASGFQVGLAGVETQYFGPGTRLLVL.

The chain employs TRBV7-9 and TRBJ1-5; unclear D gene. Trimming left V 8 bases short and J 0 bases short, with 5 bases between. The CDR3 spans 12 residues. The germline V gene encodes CDR1 SEHNR and CDR2 FQNEAQ (reference sequence). CDR3: CASQDSNQPQHF. In nucleotides, the CDR3 is TGTGCCAGCCAGGATAGCAATCAGCCCCAGCATTTT.

CDR3 sequence reads: CASSVGGSGEQFF. CDR3 in DNA: TGTGCCAGCAGCGTTGGGGGGAGTGGTGAGCAGTTCTTC. V and J are TRBV9 and TRBJ2-1, with D possibly being TRBD2 (6 bases). V lost 2 bases, J lost 9 bases, and 12 bases lay in between. Germline V lookup: CDR1 SGDLS, CDR2 YYNGEE. The CDR3 has 13 residues.

The sample holds one count of this clone. V and J are TRBV14 and TRBJ1-2; tentative D call: TRBD1 (5 bases). The V gene lost 4 bases and the J gene lost 2 bases, with 11 bases spanning the gap. This CDR3 is built from 14 residues. The germline CDR1 and CDR2 sequences are SGHDN and FVKESK. The CDR3 region has the DNA TGTGCCAGCAGCCCCCGCGGGGGGAACTATGGCTACACCTTC. This gives the protein CASSPRGGNYGYTF.

The chain recombines TRBV30 with TRBJ1-5; D is uncertain. V gave up 1 base and J gave up 0 bases, with 13 bases separating them. CDR3 size: 16 residues. The V gene's germline CDR1 is GTSNPN and CDR2 SVGIG (reference sequence). The CDR3 nucleotides are TGTGCCTGGAGTGGTCTATCTCTCGATAGCAATCAGCCCCAGCATTTT. This encodes CAWSGLSLDSNQPQHF.

V usage is TRBV5-1 and J usage is TRBJ2-7; 7 bases are shared with TRBD1. The CDR3 length is 15 residues. CDR1 is SGHRS, CDR2 YFSETQ, per germline. Trimming cost V 4 bases and J 4 bases; bases outside gene matches: 11. The CDR3 bases are TGCGCCAGCAGCGCGACGACAGGGCGGGCGTACGAGCAGTACTTC. Amino acids: CASSATTGRAYEQYF.

The chain links TRBV5-1 to TRBJ1-5; D perhaps matches TRBD1 (6 bases). V was clipped by 4 bases and J by 4 bases, with 15 bases between them. The CDR3 extends over 15 amino acids. Germline lookup yields CDR1 SGHRS and CDR2 YFSETQ. CDR3 loop: CASSPGDGGNQPQHF. CDR3 coding DNA: TGCGCCAGCAGCCCAGGGGATGGGGGAAATCAGCCCCAGCATTTT.

V usage is TRBV11-2 and J usage is TRBJ2-2; 8 bases are a match to TRBD1. Germline assignment: CDR1 SGHAT and CDR2 FQNNGV. The trim removed 1 base at V and 6 bases at J, leaving 10 bases unmatched. The CDR3 spans 17 residues. The CDR3: CASSLGRQGSVAGELFF. The CDR3 region has the DNA TGTGCCAGCAGCTTAGGTCGACAGGGGTCGGTGGCCGGGGAGCTGTTTTTT.

This clone was detected only once. The chain is built from TRBV6-1 and TRBJ2-1; 14 nucleotides match TRBD2. This CDR3 comprises 14 residues. CDR1 and CDR2 (germline): MNHNS, SASEGT. V trimming: 8 bases; J trimming: 9 bases; junction bases outside the gene matches: 6. Here the CDR3 reads CASGTSGSLGEQFF. CDR3 sequence (DNA): TGTGCCAGCGGGACTAGCGGGAGTTTAGGTGAGCAGTTCTTC.

The rearrangement links TRBV11-3 to TRBJ2-5, with D possibly TRBD2 on 6 matching bases. Germline V gene sequence: CDR1 SGHNT, CDR2 YENEEA. This CDR3 contains 15 residues. The V gene lost 5 bases and the J gene lost 4 bases, with 17 bases spanning the gap. The CDR3 nucleotides read TGTGCCAGCAGCCCCCACGGGGGAATGGGAGAGACCCAGTACTTC. Its protein is CASSPHGGMGETQYF.